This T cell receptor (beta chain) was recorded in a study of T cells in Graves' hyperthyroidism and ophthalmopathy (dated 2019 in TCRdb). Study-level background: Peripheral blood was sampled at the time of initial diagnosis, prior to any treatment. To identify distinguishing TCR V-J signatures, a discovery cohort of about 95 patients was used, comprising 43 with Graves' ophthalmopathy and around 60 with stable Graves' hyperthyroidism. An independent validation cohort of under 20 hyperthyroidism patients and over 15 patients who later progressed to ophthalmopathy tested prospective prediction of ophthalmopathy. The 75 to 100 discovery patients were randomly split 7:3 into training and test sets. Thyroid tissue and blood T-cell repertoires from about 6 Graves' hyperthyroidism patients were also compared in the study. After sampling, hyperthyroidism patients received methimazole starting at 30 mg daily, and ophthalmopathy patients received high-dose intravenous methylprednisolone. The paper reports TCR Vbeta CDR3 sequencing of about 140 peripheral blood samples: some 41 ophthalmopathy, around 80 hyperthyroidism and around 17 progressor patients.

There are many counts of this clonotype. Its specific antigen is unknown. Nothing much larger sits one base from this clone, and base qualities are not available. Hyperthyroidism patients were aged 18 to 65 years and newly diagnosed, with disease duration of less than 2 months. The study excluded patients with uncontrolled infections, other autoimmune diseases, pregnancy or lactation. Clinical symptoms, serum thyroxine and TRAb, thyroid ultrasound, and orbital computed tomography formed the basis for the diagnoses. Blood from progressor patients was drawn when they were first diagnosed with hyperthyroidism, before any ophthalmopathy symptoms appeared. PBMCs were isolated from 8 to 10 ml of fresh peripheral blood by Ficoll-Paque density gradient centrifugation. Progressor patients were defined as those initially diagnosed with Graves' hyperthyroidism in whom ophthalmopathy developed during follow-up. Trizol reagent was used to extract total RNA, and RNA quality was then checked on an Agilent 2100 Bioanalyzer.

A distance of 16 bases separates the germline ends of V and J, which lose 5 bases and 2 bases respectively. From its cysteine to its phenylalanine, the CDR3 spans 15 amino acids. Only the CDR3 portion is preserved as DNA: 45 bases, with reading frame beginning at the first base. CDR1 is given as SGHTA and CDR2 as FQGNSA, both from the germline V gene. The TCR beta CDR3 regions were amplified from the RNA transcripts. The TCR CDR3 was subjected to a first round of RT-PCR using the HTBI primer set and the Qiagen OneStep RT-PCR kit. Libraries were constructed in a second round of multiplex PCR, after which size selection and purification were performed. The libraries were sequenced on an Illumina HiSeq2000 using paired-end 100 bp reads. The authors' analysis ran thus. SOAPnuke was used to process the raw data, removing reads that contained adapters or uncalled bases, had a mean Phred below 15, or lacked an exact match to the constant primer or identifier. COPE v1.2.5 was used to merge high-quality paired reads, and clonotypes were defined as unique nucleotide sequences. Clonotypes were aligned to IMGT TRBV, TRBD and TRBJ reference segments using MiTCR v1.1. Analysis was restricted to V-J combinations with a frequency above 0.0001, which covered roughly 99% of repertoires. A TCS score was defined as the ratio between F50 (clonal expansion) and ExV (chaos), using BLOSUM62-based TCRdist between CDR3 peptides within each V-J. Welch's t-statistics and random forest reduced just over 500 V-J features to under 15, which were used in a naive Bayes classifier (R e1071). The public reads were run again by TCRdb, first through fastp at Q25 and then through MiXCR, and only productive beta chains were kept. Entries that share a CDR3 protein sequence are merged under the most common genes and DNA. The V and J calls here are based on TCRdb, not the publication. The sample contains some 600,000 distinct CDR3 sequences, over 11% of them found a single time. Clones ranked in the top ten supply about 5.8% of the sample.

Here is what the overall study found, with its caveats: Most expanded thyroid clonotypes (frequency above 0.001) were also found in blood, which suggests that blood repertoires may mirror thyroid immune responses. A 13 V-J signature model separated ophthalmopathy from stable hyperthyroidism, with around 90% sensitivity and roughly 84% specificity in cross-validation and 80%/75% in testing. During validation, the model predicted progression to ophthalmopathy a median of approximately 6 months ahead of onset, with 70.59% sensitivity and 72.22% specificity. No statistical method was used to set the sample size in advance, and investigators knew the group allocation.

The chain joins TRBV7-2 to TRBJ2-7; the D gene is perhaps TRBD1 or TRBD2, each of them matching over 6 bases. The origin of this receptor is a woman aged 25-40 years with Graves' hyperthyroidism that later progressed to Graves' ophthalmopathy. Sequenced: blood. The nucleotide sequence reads TGTGCCAGCAGCCTCAATGGGGGGCTTACCTACGAGCAGTACTTC. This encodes CASSLNGGLTYEQYF. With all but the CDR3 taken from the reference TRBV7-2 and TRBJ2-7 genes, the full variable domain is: GAGVSQSPSNKVTEKGKDVELRCDPISGHTALYWYRQSLGQGLEFLIYFQGNSAPDKSGLPSDRFSAERTGGSVSTLTIQRTQQEDSAVYLCASSLNGGLTYEQYFGPGTRLTVT.